The 13 T cell receptor beta chains below were found in one sample sequenced in a study of blood T cells in healthy people across ages. PCR was performed a second time for about 6 to 12 cycles using a sample-barcoded 5' primer and a J-beta primer mix. TCRdb reprocessed the 5' RACE reads via MiXCR and lists one record per CDR3 protein. The data show about 830,000 distinct CDR3 sequences, with 60% to 80% seen just once and 28% held by the top ten. Material: blood. These receptors all come from a man younger than 45 in good health.

V usage is TRBV9 and J usage is TRBJ2-7, with TRBD1 identical over 8 bases. V was pared by 1 base and J by 5 bases, with 8 bases of the junction left unmatched. The CDR3 length is 15 residues. Germline V lookup: CDR1 SGDLS, CDR2 YYNGEE. The DNA for the CDR3 is TGTGCCAGCAGCGTAAGTTCCAGGGGGCCCAACGAGCAGTACTTC. This translates into CASSVSSRGPNEQYF.

This chain uses TRBV18 with TRBJ2-7; TRBD1 aligns across 8 bases. This CDR3 region has 16 residues. Germline values: CDR1 KGHSH, CDR2 LQKENI. Trimming removed 4 bases from V and 12 bases from J; junction bases left unmatched: 20. The CDR3 reads CASSRSTRGLGETLYF. As DNA, the CDR3 is TGTGCCAGCTCACGCTCGACCAGGGGGCTCGGGGAGACCCTGTACTTC.

The chain carries TRBV20-1 and TRBJ1-5, with D hard to call. V lost 5 bases, J lost 5 bases, and 13 bases lay in between. The germline V gene has CDR1 DFQATT and CDR2 SNEGSKA (reference sequence). The CDR3 totals 13 residues. CDR3: CSALTASYQPQHF. Written as DNA, the CDR3 is TGCAGTGCTTTGACGGCCTCCTATCAGCCCCAGCATTTT.

V and J are TRBV7-2 and TRBJ2-5; TRBD2 matches at 8 bases. The CDR3 is made up of 17 amino acids. CDR1 and CDR2 from the germline V gene are SGHTA and FQGNSA. The junction had 8 bases not matched to a gene; V was cut back by 1 base and J by 1 base. In nucleotides, the CDR3 is TGTGCCAGCAGCTTAGGTGGTAGCGGGGCGCCCCAAGAGACCCAGTACTTC. Translating it yields CASSLGGSGAPQETQYF.

The chain joins TRBV14 to TRBJ1-2; D is undetermined. The CDR3 runs to 13 residues. Germline assignment: CDR1 SGHDN and CDR2 FVKESK. V lost 1 base, J lost 7 bases, and 10 bases lay in between. CDR3 amino acids: CASSQVKGSGYTF. For the CDR3, the DNA is TGTGCCAGCAGCCAAGTAAAGGGTAGTGGCTACACCTTC.

The chain has TRBV9 and TRBJ2-3; D possibly corresponds to TRBD1 (5 bases). There are 15 residues in the CDR3. Between the trimmed V and J ends, which lost 6 bases and 1 base, there was a span of 15 bases. CDR1 SGDLS and CDR2 YYNGEE come from the germline V gene. DNA for the CDR3: TGTGCCAGCACCCCGTCAGGGTTCGGCACAGATACGCAGTATTTT. This codes for CASTPSGFGTDTQYF.

The chain has TRBV10-3 and TRBJ2-1; possible D gene TRBD1, 6 bases. Germline assignment: CDR1 ENHRY and CDR2 SYGVKD. This CDR3 region has 13 residues. Trimming cost V 9 bases and J 1 base, with 10 bases left between them. The CDR3 loop reads CAMADSSYNEQFF. DNA for the CDR3: TGTGCCATGGCGGACAGTTCCTACAATGAGCAGTTCTTC.

The chain is built from TRBV4-2 and TRBJ2-5; D remains unclear. The tail of the sequence fits TRBJ2-7 better, so the J call may be wrong. Looked up from germline, CDR1 is LGHNA and CDR2 is YNFKEQ. The CDR3 has 14 residues. CDR3 DNA: TGTGCCAGCAGCCAAGATTACGGCCGCTACGAGCAGTACTTC. Translation: CASSQDYGRYEQYF.

This clonotype came up a few times. The chain combines TRBV27 with TRBJ2-1; TRBD2 matches 10 bases. In germline, CDR1 is MNHEY, CDR2 SMNVEV (reference sequence). Trimming took 3 bases from V and 4 from J; bases not matched to a gene: 6. The CDR3 covers 16 residues. CDR3 residues: CASSFSLAGGYNEQFF. CDR3 coding DNA: TGTGCCAGCAGTTTCTCTTTAGCGGGGGGTTACAATGAGCAGTTCTTC.

J is TRBJ2-6 and V is TRBV7-9; D unclear. The germline V gene has CDR1 SEHNR and CDR2 FQNEAQ (reference sequence). Trimming cost V 1 base and J 4 bases, with 14 bases left between them. The CDR3 has 17 residues. The CDR3: CASSLVGYTPGANVLTF. The CDR3 coding sequence is TGTGCCAGCAGCTTAGTGGGATACACCCCCGGGGCCAACGTCCTGACTTTC.

The chain joins TRBV7-8 to TRBJ2-5; no reliable D call. This CDR3 spans 16 amino acids. V lost 8 bases and J 4 bases, leaving 23 bases between the germline ends. The germline V gene encodes CDR1 SGHVS and CDR2 FQNEAQ. The CDR3 DNA reads TGTGCCAGCGATTCACGTGTTGGGCTCCGGTCAGAGACCCAGTACTTC. As protein: CASDSRVGLRSETQYF.

The table lists this clonotype with a count of one. The DNA of the CDR3 is TGTGCCAGCAGCCGAGGCCGGACGGCGAGCTCTGGGGCCAACGTCCTGACTTTC. Encoded protein: CASSRGRTASSGANVLTF. The chain carries TRBV21-1 and TRBJ2-6. TRBV21-1 is labeled a pseudogene. CDR3 length equals 18 residues.

The V call is TRBV5-6, the J call TRBJ1-1; 10 bases align to TRBD1. Germline V CDR1 and CDR2: SGHDT, YYEEEE. The CDR3 totals 16 residues. V lost 3 bases to trimming and J lost 0 bases; unmatched junction nucleotides: 5. The CDR3 loop is CASSYGTGEVNTEAFF. CDR3 sequence (DNA): TGTGCCAGCAGCTACGGGACAGGGGAGGTGAACACTGAAGCTTTCTTT. Complete variable domain (other parts from reference TRBV5-6 and TRBJ1-1): DAGVTQSPTHLIKTRGQQVTLRCSPKSGHDTVSWYQQALGQGPQFIFQYYEEEERQRGNFPDRFSGHQFPNYSSELNVNALLLGDSALYLCASSYGTGEVNTEAFFGQGTRLTVV.